This TCR beta chain came from a study of identical twins. This clonotype was counted at least ten times. TCRdb reprocessed the 5' RACE reads with MiXCR, giving one entry per CDR3 protein. The sample yields some 320,000 distinct CDR3 sequences, around 12% seen once. These data were also reused for a study on yellow fever vaccine responses in identical twins.

The origin of this receptor is a woman in her late teens or twenties in good health. The sequenced material came from CD8+ T cells sorted from blood.

The CDR3 reads CASSQGVGNTEAFF. DNA of the CDR3: TGTGCCAGCAGCCAGGGGGTTGGGAACACTGAAGCTTTCTTT. The chain has TRBV13 and TRBJ1-1; 7 nucleotides align to TRBD1. Unmatched junction bases numbered 4, after V lost 5 bases and J lost 1 base. The CDR3 has 14 amino acids. Germline lookup yields CDR1 PRHDT and CDR2 FYEKMQ (reference sequence).